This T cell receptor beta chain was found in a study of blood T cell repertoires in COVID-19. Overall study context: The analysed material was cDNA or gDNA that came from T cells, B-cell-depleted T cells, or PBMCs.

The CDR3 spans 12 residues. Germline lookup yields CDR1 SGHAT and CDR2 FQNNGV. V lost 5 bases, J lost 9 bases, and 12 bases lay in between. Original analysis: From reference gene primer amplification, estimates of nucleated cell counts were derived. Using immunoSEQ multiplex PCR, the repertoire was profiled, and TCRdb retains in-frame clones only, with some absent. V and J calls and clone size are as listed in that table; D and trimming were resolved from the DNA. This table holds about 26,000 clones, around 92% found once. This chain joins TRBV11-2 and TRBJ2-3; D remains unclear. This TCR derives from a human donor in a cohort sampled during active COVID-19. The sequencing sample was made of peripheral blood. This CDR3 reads CASSHLAGTQYF. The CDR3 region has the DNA TGTGCCAGCAGCCATTTAGCTGGGACGCAGTATTTT.